Here is one T cell receptor (beta chain) with its context. Its antigen is not identified. V dropped 3 bases and J dropped 9; count of bases not matched to a gene: 6. The V gene's germline CDR1 is MGHDK and CDR2 SYGVNS. This CDR3 comprises 15 residues. The primer mix had 60 Vbeta and 13 Jbeta primers. The repertoire was sequenced with immunoSEQ multiplex PCR; TCRdb's copy has only in-frame clones and lacks some. The sample yields under 200,000 clones, 65% to 70% seen once. The sample is drawn from a study of cytomegalovirus exposure and HLA in healthy donors. General observations from the study: Most TCR sequences were seen very rarely across donors, but some public TCRs occurred in many.

The gene calls are TRBV25-1 and TRBJ1-6, with 9 bases matching TRBD1. Sequenced sample: PBMCs. The receptor comes from a woman aged 18-30 years in good health and CMV-seropositive. This CDR3 reads CASSELGTGSSPLHF. The CDR3 bases are TGTGCCAGCAGTGAGTTAGGGACAGGGAGTTCACCCCTCCACTTT.